A single sample gave rise to the 21 T cell receptor beta chains below, sequenced in a study of control samples from healthy donors and cancer patients. Data came from immunoSEQ multiplex PCR; TCRdb stores just in-frame clones and leaves some out. The sample carries under 150,000 clones, 85% to 95% recorded once. Sample: PBMCs. The source of these receptors is a man over 45 with head and neck cancer.

This rearrangement joins TRBV5-1 to TRBJ2-7; D perhaps matches TRBD1 (6 bases). CDR1 is SGHRS and CDR2 is YFSETQ in the germline V gene. CDR3 size: 13 residues. V lost 3 bases and J lost 3, with 10 bases in between. In DNA, the CDR3 is TGCGCCAGCAGCTACGACAGGAACTACGAGCAGTACTTC. Its translation: CASSYDRNYEQYF.

V usage is TRBV29-1 and J usage is TRBJ2-7, with no clear D. V lost 4 bases, J lost 0 bases, and 7 bases lay in between. The CDR3 is 12 residues long. Germline values: CDR1 SQVTM, CDR2 ANQGSEA. As DNA, the CDR3 is TGCAGCGTTGGCCTGGTCTCCTACGAGCAGTACTTC. Protein product: CSVGLVSYEQYF.

The chain combines TRBV7-2 with TRBJ2-5; D is uncertain. In germline, CDR1 is SGHTA, CDR2 FQGNSA. The V end was cut by 5 bases, the J end by 5 bases, with 9 bases between. The CDR3 has 12 amino acids. CDR3 DNA sequence: TGTGCCAGCAGCCCCGCGCAGGAGACCCAGTACTTC. It codes for CASSPAQETQYF.

In DNA, the CDR3 is TGTGCCACTTTTAGTGGGGCCGAGCAGTACTTC. Amino acids: CATFSGAEQYF. This chain connects TRBV25-1 to TRBJ2-7, with a tentative D call TRBD1 (5 bases). The germline V gene has CDR1 MGHDK and CDR2 SYGVNS. The V gene lost 10 bases and the J gene lost 6 bases, with 13 bases spanning the gap. CDR3 length: 11 amino acids.

This clone came up once. Here the CDR3 DNA reads TGTGCCAGCAGCTTAGCCGGCGGGGGATACGAGCAGTACTTC. Its translation: CASSLAGGGYEQYF. The V call is TRBV11-3, the J call TRBJ2-7, with 7 bases fitting TRBD2. This CDR3 region has 14 residues. After removal of 1 base from V and 4 bases from J, the junction contained 4 bases not matched to a gene. CDR1 SGHNT and CDR2 YENEEA come from the germline V gene.

This clone was detected once. The chain links TRBV4-2 to TRBJ2-6, with a possible D match to TRBD1 (6 bases). Trimming took 4 bases from V and 2 from J, leaving 9 bases between them. Germline lookup yields CDR1 LGHNA and CDR2 YNFKEQ. The CDR3 is made up of 15 amino acids. The CDR3 bases are TGTGCCAGCAGCCGAAAGGGGGCTGGGGCCAACGTCCTGACTTTC. It is translated as CASSRKGAGANVLTF.

J is TRBJ1-4 and V is TRBV27; no clear D. The CDR3 loop spans 15 amino acids. Trimming left V 2 bases short and J 3 bases short, with 10 bases between. CDR1 and CDR2 from the germline V gene are MNHEY and SMNVEV (reference sequence). CDR3 DNA: TGTGCCAGCAGTTTAATTTGGGCGTCTAATGAAAAACTGTTTTTT. Its translation is CASSLIWASNEKLFF.

The chain has TRBV18 and TRBJ2-7; D is unresolved. Deletions cut 3 bases from V and 3 bases from J, with 9 bases between. The CDR3 runs to 13 residues. Per the germline V gene, CDR1 is KGHSH and CDR2 is LQKENI. CDR3 nucleotide sequence: TGTGCCAGCTCACCGTTGATGGACTACGAGCAGTACTTC. It yields the protein CASSPLMDYEQYF.

CDR3 bases: TGTGCCAGCAGTTCCGGGACAGGGAACTATGGCTACACCTTC. As protein: CASSSGTGNYGYTF. The chain is built from TRBV6-5 and TRBJ1-2; the match to TRBD1 covers 9 bases. Germline V CDR1 and CDR2: MNHEY, SVGAGI. The junction had 2 bases not matched to a gene; V was cut back by 4 bases and J by 2 bases. The CDR3 extends over 14 amino acids.

The chain links TRBV2 to TRBJ2-7; 7 bases map to TRBD1. Trimming took 7 bases from V and 0 from J; bases not matched to a gene: 3. Germline V gene data show CDR1 as SNHLY and CDR2 as FYNNEI. The CDR3 has 13 residues. The CDR3 region has the DNA TGTGCCAGCACCGGGACAGTCTCCTACGAGCAGTACTTC. Translation: CASTGTVSYEQYF.

CDR3 nucleotides: TGTGCCAGCAGCCAAGATAGGGGAAACAATGAGCAGTTCTTC. It translates to CASSQDRGNNEQFF. The chain joins TRBV3-1 (or the pseudogene TRBV3-2) to TRBJ2-1, with a weak D call TRBD1 (5 bases). Trimming took off 0 bases at V and 5 bases at J, with 8 bases between the two ends. CDR3 length: 14 residues. Germline V gives CDR1 LGHDT, CDR2 YNNKEL (reference sequence).

This chain joins TRBV5-4 and TRBJ2-3, with no clear D. V was shortened by 0 bases and J by 0 bases, with 11 bases between the two germline ends. In germline, CDR1 is SGHNT, CDR2 YYREEE (reference sequence). CDR3 length equals 16 residues. In DNA, the CDR3 is TGTGCCAGCAGCTTGGTGGCTGTGACTAGCACAGATACGCAGTATTTT. Translation gives CASSLVAVTSTDTQYF.

The chain employs TRBV28 and TRBJ2-7; 8 bases match TRBD1. Per the germline V gene, CDR1 is MDHEN and CDR2 is SYDVKM. Trimming removed 7 bases from V and 2 bases from J; junction bases left unmatched: 4. This CDR3 has 13 residues. The CDR3 DNA is TGTGCCAGCACCCGACAGGGGCCCTACGAGCAGTACTTC. Its protein is CASTRQGPYEQYF.

This rearrangement joins TRBV5-8 to TRBJ2-3; D uncertain. The CDR3 extends over 16 amino acids. Trimming took 0 bases from V and 1 from J, leaving 12 bases between them. Germline V CDR1 and CDR2: SGHTS, YDEGEE. The CDR3 here is CASSLVVRLGTDTQYF. For the CDR3, the DNA is TGTGCCAGCAGCTTGGTAGTGAGGTTGGGCACAGATACGCAGTATTTT.

The chain couples TRBV6-2 or TRBV6-3 to TRBJ1-5; TRBD1 matches 8 bases. CDR1 MNHEY and CDR2 SVGEGT come from the germline V gene. The CDR3 extends over 15 amino acids. V lost 5 bases to trimming and J lost 2 bases; unmatched junction nucleotides: 5. The CDR3 here is CASSQTGVRNQPQHF. The CDR3 nucleotides read TGTGCCAGCAGTCAGACAGGGGTCCGCAATCAGCCCCAGCATTTT.

The chain carries TRBV5-4 and TRBJ2-1, with 8 positions matching TRBD2. Germline V gene lookup returns CDR1 SGHNT and CDR2 YYREEE (reference sequence). The CDR3 spans 15 residues. Trimming removed 3 bases from V and 8 bases from J; junction bases left unmatched: 10. The CDR3 DNA reads TGTGCCAGCAGCTCTTTTAGCGGGGCGGAACATGAGCAGTTCTTC. Residues: CASSSFSGAEHEQFF.

This chain connects TRBV5-1 to TRBJ2-2; D not resolved. Germline lookup yields CDR1 SGHRS and CDR2 YFSETQ. The CDR3 runs 12 residues. The V gene lost 4 bases and the J gene lost 9 bases, with 10 bases spanning the gap. CDR3 in DNA: TGCGCCAGCAGCGACCCTGCCCGGGAGCTGTTTTTT. Amino acids: CASSDPARELFF.

The J gene is TRBJ1-1, the V gene TRBV5-1; 8 nucleotides align to TRBD1. The V gene's germline CDR1 is SGHRS and CDR2 YFSETQ. J gave up 1 base and V 4 bases, and 9 bases lay outside the gene matches. CDR3 length equals 16 residues. CDR3 sequence (DNA): TGCGCCAGCAGCGTAGGGACAGGCGCGAGGAACACTGAAGCTTTCTTT. This codes for CASSVGTGARNTEAFF.

The chain has TRBV7-7 and TRBJ2-5; 14 bases align to TRBD2. Germline V gene lookup returns CDR1 SSHAT and CDR2 FNYEAQ (reference sequence). This CDR3 has 16 residues. J was trimmed by 3 bases and V by 5 bases; bases with no gene match: 5. CDR3 sequence (DNA): TGTGCCAGCAGCCCCCGACTAGCGGGGGGGGAAGAGACCCAGTACTTC. As protein: CASSPRLAGGEETQYF.

The chain has TRBV6-5 and TRBJ2-3, with D uncertain. Per germline, CDR1 MNHEY and CDR2 SVGAGI. CDR3 length: 13 residues. V was shortened by 2 bases and J by 4 bases, with 7 bases between the two germline ends. In DNA form, the CDR3 reads TGTGCCAGCAGTTACGGTAGTGCAGATACGCAGTATTTT. It translates to CASSYGSADTQYF.

This chain connects TRBV28 to TRBJ1-2; D unresolved. The germline gives CDR1 MDHEN, CDR2 SYDVKM. Between the trimmed V and J ends, which lost 4 bases and 14 bases, there was a span of 8 bases. The CDR3 length is 9 residues. CDR3 in DNA: TGTGCCAGCAGTTGGCCTTCTACCTTC. This translates into CASSWPSTF.